Sequencing of this T cell receptor beta chain was carried out in a study of blood T cell repertoires in COVID-19. The authors' processing: Reference gene primer amplification gave nucleated cell count estimates. TCRdb's table, derived via immunoSEQ multiplex PCR, lists solely in-frame clones and lacks some. V and J calls and clone size are copied from that table; D and trimming were computed from the DNA. The table lists 200,000 or so clones, 85% of them singletons. The count of this clone is one. Germline assignment: CDR1 MGHRA and CDR2 YSYEKL. V shed 8 bases and J 7 bases; nucleotides not matched to a gene: 8. The CDR3 runs 14 residues.

The V and J genes are TRBV4-1 and TRBJ2-1, with 10 nucleotides matching TRBD2. Specimen: peripheral blood. The TCR originated in a man aged 45-60 years who had recovered from COVID-19. CDR3 bases: TGCGCCAGCCGCCGCGATAGCGGGAGGAATGAGCAGTTCTTC. Protein: CASRRDSGRNEQFF.